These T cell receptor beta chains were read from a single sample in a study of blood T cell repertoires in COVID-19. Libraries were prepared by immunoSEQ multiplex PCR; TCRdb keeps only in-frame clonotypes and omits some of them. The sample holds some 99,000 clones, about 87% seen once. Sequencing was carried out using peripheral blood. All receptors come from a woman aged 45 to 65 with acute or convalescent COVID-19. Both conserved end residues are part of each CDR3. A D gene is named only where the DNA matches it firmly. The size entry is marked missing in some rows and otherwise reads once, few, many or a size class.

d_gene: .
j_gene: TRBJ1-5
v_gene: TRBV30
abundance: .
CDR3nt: TGTGCCTGGAGTGTAGATCGGGATCAGCCCCAGCATTTT
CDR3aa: CAWSVDRDQPQHF

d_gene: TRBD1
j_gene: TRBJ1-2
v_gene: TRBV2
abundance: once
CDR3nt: TGTGCCAGCAGTACAGGAGGGGGCAATGGCTACACCTTC
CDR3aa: CASSTGGGNGYTF

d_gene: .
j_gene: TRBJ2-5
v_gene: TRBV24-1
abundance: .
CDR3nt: TGTGCCACCAGTGATTTGCGGGATGAAGAGACCCAGTACTTC
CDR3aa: CATSDLRDEETQYF

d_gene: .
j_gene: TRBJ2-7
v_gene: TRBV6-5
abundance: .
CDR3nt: TGTGCCTCTGCTGGGGGGGGCAGGATCACCGACGAGCAGTACTTC
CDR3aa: CASAGGGRITDEQYF

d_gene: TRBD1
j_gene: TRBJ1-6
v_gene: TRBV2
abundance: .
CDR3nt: TGTGCCAGCGATAGTGGGACAGGGGTTTCACCCCTCCACTTT
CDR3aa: CASDSGTGVSPLHF

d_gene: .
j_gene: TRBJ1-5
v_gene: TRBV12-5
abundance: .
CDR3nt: TGTGCTAGTGCCCAGGGCGATTTCCCCCCGGGAGAGCCCCAGCATTTT
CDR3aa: CASAQGDFPPGEPQHF

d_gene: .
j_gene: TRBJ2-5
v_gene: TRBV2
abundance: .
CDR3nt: TGTGCCAGCATCCGACAGGGACTGGGAGAGACCCAGTACTTC
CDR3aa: CASIRQGLGETQYF

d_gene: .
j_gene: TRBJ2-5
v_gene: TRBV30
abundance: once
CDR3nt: TGTGCCTGGAGTGGGCAGGGGTACCAAGAGACCCAGTACTTC
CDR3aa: CAWSGQGYQETQYF

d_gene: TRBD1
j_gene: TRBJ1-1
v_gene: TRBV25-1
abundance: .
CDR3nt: TGTGCCAGCAGCGATTTAGGACAGGGAGACACTGAAGCTTTCTTT
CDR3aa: CASSDLGQGDTEAFF

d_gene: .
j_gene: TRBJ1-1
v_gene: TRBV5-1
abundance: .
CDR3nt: TGCGCCAGCAGCTTTGCAGGGGCCCTTGAAGCTTTCTTT
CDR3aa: CASSFAGALEAFF

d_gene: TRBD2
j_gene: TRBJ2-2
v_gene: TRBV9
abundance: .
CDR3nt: TGTGCCAGCAGCGTAGCTAGCGGGGCCGGCACCGGGGAGCTGTTTTTT
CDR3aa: CASSVASGAGTGELFF

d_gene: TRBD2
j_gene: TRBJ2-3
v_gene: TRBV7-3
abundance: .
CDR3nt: TGTGCCAGCAGCTTTTTTGGGACTACCACAGATACGCAGTATTTT
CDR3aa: CASSFFGTTTDTQYF

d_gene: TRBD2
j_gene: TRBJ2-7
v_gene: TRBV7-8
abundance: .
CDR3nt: TGTGCCAGCAGCCTCAGGCCTAGCGGGGGAACCTACGAGCAGTACTTC
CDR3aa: CASSLRPSGGTYEQYF

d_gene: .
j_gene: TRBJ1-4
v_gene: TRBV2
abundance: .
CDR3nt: TGTGCCAGCAGCCTCTCACCCGGGGGTGAAAAACTGTTTTTT
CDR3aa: CASSLSPGGEKLFF

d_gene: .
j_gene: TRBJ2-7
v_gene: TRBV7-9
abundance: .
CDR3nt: TGTGCCAGCAGCTCCCGGGGGGCCGGGGACTACGAGCAGTACTTC
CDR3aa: CASSSRGAGDYEQYF

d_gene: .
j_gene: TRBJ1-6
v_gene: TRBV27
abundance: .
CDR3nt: TGTGCCAGCAGTAGAGCAAATAATTCACCCCTCCACTTT
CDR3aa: CASSRANNSPLHF

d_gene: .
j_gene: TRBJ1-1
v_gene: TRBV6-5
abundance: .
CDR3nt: TGTGCCAGCTGGGGGGTGTACACTGAAGCTTTCTTT
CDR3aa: CASWGVYTEAFF

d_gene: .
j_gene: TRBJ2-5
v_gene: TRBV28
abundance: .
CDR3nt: TGTGCCAGCAGTTTATCCGGACTATTGGAGACCCAGTACTTC
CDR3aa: CASSLSGLLETQYF

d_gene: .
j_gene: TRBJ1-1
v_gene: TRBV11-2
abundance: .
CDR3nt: TGTGCCAGCAGCCCAGGACAGAACACTGAAGCTTTCTTT
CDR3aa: CASSPGQNTEAFF

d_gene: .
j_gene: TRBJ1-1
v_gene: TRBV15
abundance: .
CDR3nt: TGTGCCGCCGGAGGCGGGGGGTATAACACTGAAGCTTTCTTT
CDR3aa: CAAGGGGYNTEAFF

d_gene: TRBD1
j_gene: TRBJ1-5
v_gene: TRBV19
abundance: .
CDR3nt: TGTGCCAGTAGTATTATTCCGGGACAGCATCAGCCCCAGCATTTT
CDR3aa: CASSIIPGQHQPQHF

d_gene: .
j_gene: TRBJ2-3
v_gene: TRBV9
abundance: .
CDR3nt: TGTGCCAGCAGCTTTACCGGGACTGCTAGCACAGATACGCAGTATTTT
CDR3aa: CASSFTGTASTDTQYF

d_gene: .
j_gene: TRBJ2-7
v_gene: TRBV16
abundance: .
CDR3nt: TGTGCCAGCAGCCAATCGGGGGGCTACGAGCAGTACTTC
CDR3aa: CASSQSGGYEQYF

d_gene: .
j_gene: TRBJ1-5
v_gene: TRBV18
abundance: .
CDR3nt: TGTGCCAGCTCACCTCCAGACAGGCACAATCAGCCCCAGCATTTT
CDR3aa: CASSPPDRHNQPQHF

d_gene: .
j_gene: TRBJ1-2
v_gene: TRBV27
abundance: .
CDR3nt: TGTGCCAGCAGTATCGGGGGGGATTTGAACTATGGCTACACCTTC
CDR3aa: CASSIGGDLNYGYTF

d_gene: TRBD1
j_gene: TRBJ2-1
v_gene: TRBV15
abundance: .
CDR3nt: TGTGCCACCAGCGGGACAGGGAGTTTCAATGAGCAGTTCTTC
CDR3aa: CATSGTGSFNEQFF

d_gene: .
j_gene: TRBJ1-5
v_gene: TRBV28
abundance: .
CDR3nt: TGTGCCAGCAGTTTAGGAGGGTATAGCAATCAGCCCCAGCATTTT
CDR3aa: CASSLGGYSNQPQHF